These T cell receptor beta chains were read from a single sample in a study of CD8+ T cells in alopecia areata. The table came from immunoSEQ multiplex PCR; TCRdb's copy has only in-frame clones and leaves some out. The table includes roughly 150,000 clones, roughly 50% detected once. Here the sequenced sample was CD4+ T cells sorted from blood, taken at week 0. These receptors came from a human donor with alopecia areata. CDR3s include the opening cysteine and the closing phenylalanine or tryptophan. Each record gives: CDR3 length, D gene, V gene, J gene, clone size, CDR3 DNA, CDR3 protein. A D gene is named only where the DNA matches it firmly. For some rows the clone size is stated as once, few or many, or as a class when expanded; others skip it.

CDR3 length: 15; D gene: TRBD2; V gene: TRBV29-1; J gene: TRBJ2-6; clone size: few; CDR3 DNA: TGCAGCGTTGAGTGGGGGGGCTCTGGGGCCAACGTCCTGACTTTC; CDR3 protein: CSVEWGGSGANVLTF
CDR3 length: 15; D gene: TRBD1; V gene: TRBV4-2; J gene: TRBJ2-5; clone size: few; CDR3 DNA: TGTGCCAGCAGCCAAGCGGACAGGGGGCAAGAGACCCAGTACTTC; CDR3 protein: CASSQADRGQETQYF
CDR3 length: 15; D gene: TRBD2; V gene: TRBV29-1; J gene: TRBJ2-3; clone size: -; CDR3 DNA: TGCAGCGGGACCGCTAGCGGGGGGAACACAGATACGCAGTATTTT; CDR3 protein: CSGTASGGNTDTQYF
CDR3 length: 13; D gene: -; V gene: TRBV7-2; J gene: TRBJ2-3; clone size: few; CDR3 DNA: TGTGCCAGCAGCGCATGGGCGATAGATACGCAGTATTTT; CDR3 protein: CASSAWAIDTQYF
CDR3 length: 18; D gene: -; V gene: TRBV5-4; J gene: TRBJ2-6; clone size: -; CDR3 DNA: TGTGCCAGCAGGGTAGCGAGCTATTCTCATGCTGGGGCCAACGTCCTGACTTTC; CDR3 protein: CASRVASYSHAGANVLTF
CDR3 length: 13; D gene: -; V gene: TRBV11-2; J gene: TRBJ1-1; clone size: -; CDR3 DNA: TGTGCCAGCAGCCCGCATGCGGACACTGAAGCTTTCTTT; CDR3 protein: CASSPHADTEAFF
CDR3 length: 16; D gene: -; V gene: TRBV18; J gene: TRBJ2-2; clone size: -; CDR3 DNA: TGTGCCAGCTCAGATCGGGACCGCCGGACGACCGGGGAGCTGTTTTTT; CDR3 protein: CASSDRDRRTTGELFF
CDR3 length: 14; D gene: -; V gene: TRBV7-2; J gene: TRBJ1-5; clone size: -; CDR3 DNA: TGTGCCAGCAGCTTAGGGCAGCCACCTTGGCCCCAGCATTTT; CDR3 protein: CASSLGQPPWPQHF
CDR3 length: 13; D gene: -; V gene: TRBV29-1; J gene: TRBJ1-1; clone size: -; CDR3 DNA: TGCAGCGTTCTTCAGGGCGTAGGCACTGAAGCTTTCTTT; CDR3 protein: CSVLQGVGTEAFF
CDR3 length: 14; D gene: -; V gene: TRBV2; J gene: TRBJ2-3; clone size: -; CDR3 DNA: TGTGCCAGCATGTGGGTCCTACCGACGGATACGCAGTATTTT; CDR3 protein: CASMWVLPTDTQYF
CDR3 length: 15; D gene: -; V gene: TRBV7-2; J gene: TRBJ2-3; clone size: -; CDR3 DNA: TGTGCCAGCTCGGCGGGGACAGTCCCCACAGATACGCAGTATTTT; CDR3 protein: CASSAGTVPTDTQYF
CDR3 length: 13; D gene: -; V gene: TRBV4-3; J gene: TRBJ1-1; clone size: -; CDR3 DNA: TGCGCCAGCAGCCAAGGGGATACGCGTGGAGCTTTCTTT; CDR3 protein: CASSQGDTRGAFF
CDR3 length: 15; D gene: TRBD1; V gene: TRBV7-9; J gene: TRBJ2-2; clone size: -; CDR3 DNA: TGTGCCAGCTTCCAGGGGGCGCGGAACACCGGGGAGCTGTTTTTT; CDR3 protein: CASFQGARNTGELFF
CDR3 length: 15; D gene: -; V gene: TRBV11-3; J gene: TRBJ2-5; clone size: few; CDR3 DNA: TGTGCCAGCAGCCGCCCCCTGGGCTACCAAGAGACCCAGTACTTC; CDR3 protein: CASSRPLGYQETQYF
CDR3 length: 15; D gene: -; V gene: TRBV4-3; J gene: TRBJ1-1; clone size: few; CDR3 DNA: TGCGCCAGCAGCCACCTTGACAGAGCGAACACTGAAGCTTTCTTT; CDR3 protein: CASSHLDRANTEAFF
CDR3 length: 13; D gene: -; V gene: TRBV5-4; J gene: TRBJ2-3; clone size: -; CDR3 DNA: TGTGCCAGCAGCACATCAGGGGCAGATACGCAGTATTTT; CDR3 protein: CASSTSGADTQYF
CDR3 length: 16; D gene: TRBD1; V gene: TRBV4-2; J gene: TRBJ1-2; clone size: -; CDR3 DNA: TGTGCCAGCAGCCAAGCCCAACAGGGGCTGGGGGATGGCTACACCTTC; CDR3 protein: CASSQAQQGLGDGYTF
CDR3 length: 13; D gene: -; V gene: TRBV4-3; J gene: TRBJ1-3; clone size: few; CDR3 DNA: TGCGCCAGCAGCCAAGAACTCGGAAACACCATATATTTT; CDR3 protein: CASSQELGNTIYF
CDR3 length: 14; D gene: -; V gene: TRBV25-1; J gene: TRBJ2-5; clone size: -; CDR3 DNA: TGTGCCAGCAGTGAACAGAGTTTCCAAGAGACCCAGTACTTC; CDR3 protein: CASSEQSFQETQYF
CDR3 length: 14; D gene: -; V gene: TRBV7-2; J gene: TRBJ2-7; clone size: -; CDR3 DNA: TGTGCCAGCAGCTTAGGTCGGGACTCCTACGAGCAGTACTTC; CDR3 protein: CASSLGRDSYEQYF
CDR3 length: 15; D gene: TRBD1; V gene: TRBV18; J gene: TRBJ2-1; clone size: -; CDR3 DNA: TGTGCCAGCTCACCCCAGACAGGGGGATTGGATGAGCAGTTCTTC; CDR3 protein: CASSPQTGGLDEQFF
CDR3 length: 14; D gene: TRBD1; V gene: TRBV7-2; J gene: TRBJ2-7; clone size: -; CDR3 DNA: TGTGCCAGCAGCTCCGGGACAGGGATTAACGAGCAGTACTTC; CDR3 protein: CASSSGTGINEQYF
CDR3 length: 14; D gene: -; V gene: TRBV30; J gene: TRBJ2-2; clone size: -; CDR3 DNA: TGTGCCCGCATGACAGTTCCGAACACCGGGGAGCTGTTTTTT; CDR3 protein: CARMTVPNTGELFF
CDR3 length: 13; D gene: -; V gene: TRBV6-6; J gene: TRBJ2-3; clone size: -; CDR3 DNA: TGTGCCAGCCACTCTAGACGCACAGATACGCAGTATTTT; CDR3 protein: CASHSRRTDTQYF
CDR3 length: 14; D gene: -; V gene: TRBV5-1; J gene: TRBJ2-5; clone size: -; CDR3 DNA: TGCGCCAGCAGCTCCGCACAACTACAAGAGACCCAGTACTTC; CDR3 protein: CASSSAQLQETQYF
CDR3 length: 14; D gene: TRBD2; V gene: TRBV29-1; J gene: TRBJ2-3; clone size: -; CDR3 DNA: TGCAGCTCCGCGACTAGCGGGGGCACAGATACGCAGTATTTT; CDR3 protein: CSSATSGGTDTQYF
CDR3 length: 18; D gene: -; V gene: TRBV5-1; J gene: TRBJ2-3; clone size: -; CDR3 DNA: TGCGCCAGCAGCTTGGTGGGGAATCTACCCCTCGAGGTCGATACGCAGTATTTT; CDR3 protein: CASSLVGNLPLEVDTQYF
CDR3 length: 13; D gene: -; V gene: TRBV7-3; J gene: TRBJ2-5; clone size: -; CDR3 DNA: TGTGCCAGCAGCTTAAGTCGGAGAGAGACCCAGTACTTC; CDR3 protein: CASSLSRRETQYF